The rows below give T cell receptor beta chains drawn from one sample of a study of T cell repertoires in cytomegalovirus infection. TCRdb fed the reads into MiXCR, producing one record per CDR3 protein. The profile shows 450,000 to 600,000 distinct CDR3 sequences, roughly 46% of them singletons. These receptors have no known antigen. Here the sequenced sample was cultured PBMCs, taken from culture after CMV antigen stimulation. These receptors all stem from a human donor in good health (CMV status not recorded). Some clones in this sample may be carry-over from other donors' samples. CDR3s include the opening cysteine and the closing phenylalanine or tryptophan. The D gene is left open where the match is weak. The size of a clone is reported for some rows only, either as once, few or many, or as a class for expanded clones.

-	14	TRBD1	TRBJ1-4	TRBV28	CASSRGGLGEKLFF	TGTGCCAGCAGCAGAGGGGGCCTCGGTGAAAAACTGTTTTTT
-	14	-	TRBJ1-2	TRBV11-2	CASSQKPDIYGYTF	TGTGCCAGCAGCCAAAAGCCGGACATTTATGGCTACACCTTC
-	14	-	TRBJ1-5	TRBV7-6	CASSLGAGHQPQHF	TGTGCCAGCAGCTTAGGGGCAGGGCATCAGCCCCAGCATTTT
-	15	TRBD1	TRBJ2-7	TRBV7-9	CASSLAQGQGYEQYF	TGTGCCAGCAGCTTAGCCCAGGGACAGGGCTACGAGCAGTACTTC
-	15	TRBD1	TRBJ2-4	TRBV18	CASSDPGTGENIQYF	TGTGCCAGCTCAGACCCCGGGACAGGGGAAAACATTCAGTACTTC
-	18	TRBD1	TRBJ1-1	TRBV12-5	CASGTSGQAAKLNTEAFF	TGTGCTAGTGGTACTTCGGGACAGGCGGCCAAGTTGAACACTGAAGCTTTCTTT
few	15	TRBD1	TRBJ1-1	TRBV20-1	CSAYIGDRGNTEAFF	TGCAGTGCTTATATTGGAGACAGGGGTAACACTGAAGCTTTCTTT
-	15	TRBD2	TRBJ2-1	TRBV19	CASSAAGTSLREQFF	TGTGCCAGTAGTGCTGCCGGGACTAGCTTACGTGAGCAGTTCTTC
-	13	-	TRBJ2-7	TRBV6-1	CASSEGPGSEQYF	TGTGCCAGCAGTGAGGGTCCAGGGAGTGAGCAGTACTTC
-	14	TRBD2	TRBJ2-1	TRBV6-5	CAARGVGFYNEQFF	TGTGCCGCACGGGGGGTCGGCTTCTACAATGAGCAGTTCTTC
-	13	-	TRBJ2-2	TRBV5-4	CASSLIDTGELFF	TGTGCCAGCAGTCTTATCGACACCGGGGAGCTGTTTTTT
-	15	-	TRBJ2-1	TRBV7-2	CASSLAAVAYNEQFF	TGTGCCAGCAGCTTAGCGGCAGTAGCCTACAATGAGCAGTTCTTC
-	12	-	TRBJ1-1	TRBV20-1	CSADRRDTEAFF	TGCAGTGCTGACAGGAGGGACACTGAAGCTTTCTTT
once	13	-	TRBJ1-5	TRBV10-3	CAISESVNQPQHF	TGTGCCATCAGTGAATCGGTCAATCAGCCCCAGCATTTT
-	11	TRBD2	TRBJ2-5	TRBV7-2	CASSPAGAQYF	TGTGCCAGCAGCCCAGCGGGGGCCCAGTACTTC
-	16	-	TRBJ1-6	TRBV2	CASSAASQKYNSPLHF	TGTGCCAGCAGTGCGGCCTCCCAGAAGTATAATTCACCCCTCCACTTT